The 5 T cell receptor beta chains given below trace back to one sample, sequenced in a study of blood T cell repertoires in COVID-19. The data were produced by immunoSEQ multiplex PCR, yet TCRdb's version contains in-frame clones alone and is incomplete. In the table there are 250,000 to 300,000 clones, approximately 90% of which are singletons. Sequencing was done on a sample of PBMCs or T cells enriched from blood (not recorded which). Receptor source: a man in his forties who had recovered from COVID-19.

The rearrangement uses TRBV2 and TRBJ1-2; D gene uncertain. The V gene lost 4 bases and the J gene lost 7 bases, with 7 bases spanning the gap. CDR1 SNHLY and CDR2 FYNNEI come from the germline V gene. The CDR3 contains 11 residues. CDR3 nucleotides: TGTGCCAGCAGTGTCACGGGTGGCTACACCTTC. This translates into CASSVTGGYTF.

The gene calls are TRBV6-5 and TRBJ2-7; possible D gene TRBD1, 5 bases. This CDR3 spans 13 amino acids. Germline-derived CDR1 and CDR2 are MNHEY and SVGAGI. V was clipped by 5 bases and J by 2 bases, with 10 bases between them. CDR3 sequence (DNA): TGTGCCAGCAGTCCAGGGTTTCCCTACGAGCAGTACTTC. It yields the protein CASSPGFPYEQYF.

V and J are TRBV10-3 and TRBJ2-3, with a tentative D call TRBD2 (7 bases). Trimming removed 10 bases at V and 4 bases at J, with 18 bases between. This CDR3 has 14 amino acids. Germline-derived CDR1 and CDR2 are ENHRY and SYGVKD. CDR3 in DNA: TGTGCCAATGGGGGCGGGAGCTTGGCAGATACGCAGTATTTT. The encoded protein is CANGGGSLADTQYF.

V and J are TRBV10-1 and TRBJ1-2, with no clear D. CDR1 and CDR2 (germline): WNHNN, SYGVQD (reference sequence). With 2 bases removed from V and 0 bases from J, the gap between germline ends came to 4 bases. CDR3 length: 13 amino acids. The CDR3 nucleotides read TGCGCCAGCAGTGAGGCGGCTAACTATGGCTACACCTTC. It translates to CASSEAANYGYTF.

The V gene is TRBV19, the J gene TRBJ1-5; weak D call: TRBD1 (5 bases). Trimming shortened V by 5 bases and J by 1 base, and 12 bases separated the two germline ends. Per germline, CDR1 LNHDA and CDR2 SQIVND (reference sequence). The CDR3 runs 15 residues. The CDR3 nucleotides are TGTGCCAGTAGTGCTGGGACTTCGAGCAATCAGCCCCAGCATTTT. It encodes CASSAGTSSNQPQHF.